Presented here are 27 T cell receptor beta chains from one specimen sequenced in a study of shared T cell receptors in the human thymus. Assay: immunoSEQ multiplex PCR; the TCRdb copy retains only in-frame clones and omits some. In the table there are some 700,000 clones, roughly 90% of which are singletons. The data also belong to a second study, concerning human thymus T cells.

The sequenced material came from thymocytes. These receptors all come from a boy in the first two years of life with a congenital heart defect.

The V and J genes are TRBV7-2 and TRBJ1-5; no definite D call. Between the trimmed V and J ends, which lost 5 bases and 3 bases, there was a span of 8 bases. Germline lookup yields CDR1 SGHTA and CDR2 FQGNSA. The CDR3 runs 13 residues. In DNA form, the CDR3 reads TGTGCCAGCAGCGGCCGAATCAATCAGCCCCAGCATTTT. This encodes CASSGRINQPQHF.

V and J are TRBV7-8 and TRBJ2-7, with D maybe TRBD2 (7 bases). Per germline, CDR1 SGHVS and CDR2 FQNEAQ. This CDR3 has 14 residues. Trimming removed 5 bases from V and 3 bases from J, with 14 bases in between. The CDR3 region has the DNA TGTGCCAGCAGCCAGGGGACTAATCACTACGAGCAGTACTTC. It specifies CASSQGTNHYEQYF.

This clone was counted only a few times. CDR3 amino acids: CASSSQSPGTGDPYNEQFF. CDR3 bases: TGTGCCAGTAGTTCCCAAAGCCCGGGGACAGGGGATCCCTACAATGAGCAGTTCTTC. This sequence joins TRBV19 and TRBJ2-1; 10 nucleotides agree with TRBD1. Germline-derived CDR1 and CDR2 are LNHDA and SQIVND (reference sequence). The trim removed 5 bases at V and 2 bases at J, leaving 15 bases unmatched. This CDR3 contains 19 residues. Variable domain in full (rest from reference TRBV19 and TRBJ2-1): DGGITQSPKYLFRKEGQNVTLSCEQNLNHDAMYWYRQDPGQGLRLIYYSQIVNDFQKGDIAEGYSVSREKKESFPLTVTSAQKNPTAFYLCASSSQSPGTGDPYNEQFFGPGTRLTVL.

V and J are TRBV15 and TRBJ2-1, with 13 bases identical to TRBD2. Trimming at V came to 6 bases and at J to 8 bases, leaving 13 bases not matched to a gene. Germline V gene sequence: CDR1 LNHNV, CDR2 YYDKDF (reference sequence). The CDR3 loop spans 17 amino acids. Written as DNA, the CDR3 is TGTGCCACCAGAAAGGGACTAGCGGGGCACAAGTTGGATGAGCAGTTCTTC. Residues: CATRKGLAGHKLDEQFF.

The chain couples TRBV27 to TRBJ2-7; TRBD2 matches 11 bases. The V and J ends lost 5 bases and 3 bases, in that order; junction bases with no gene match: 21. This CDR3 spans 20 amino acids. CDR1 and CDR2 from the germline V gene are MNHEY and SMNVEV (reference sequence). Here the CDR3 reads CASSPPWQGKTGTSGYEQYF. As DNA, the CDR3 is TGTGCCAGCAGTCCCCCCTGGCAGGGTAAGACCGGGACTAGCGGCTACGAGCAGTACTTC.

V usage is TRBV4-3 and J usage is TRBJ2-1; 7 bases map to TRBD2. From germline, CDR1 is LGHNA and CDR2 YSLEER. The J segment lost 9 bases and the V segment lost 0 bases, leaving 8 bases of the junction unmatched. The CDR3 has 15 amino acids. CDR3 coding DNA: TGCGCCAGCAGCCAAGACTTGACTAGCTACGTTGAGCAGTTCTTC. It codes for CASSQDLTSYVEQFF.

V is TRBV7-8 and J is TRBJ2-3; 10 nucleotides align to TRBD2. CDR1 and CDR2 (germline): SGHVS, FQNEAQ. V gave up 5 bases and J gave up 4 bases; unmatched junction bases: 12. The CDR3 contains 17 residues. CDR3 sequence (DNA): TGTGCCAGCAGCCCCTCCCCCCTAGCGGGAGCCGCAGATACGCAGTATTTT. Amino acids: CASSPSPLAGAADTQYF.

The chain carries TRBV14 and TRBJ1-2; the D gene is possibly TRBD1 (5 bases). Germline V gives CDR1 SGHDN, CDR2 FVKESK. This CDR3 contains 16 residues. Trimming pared 3 bases from V and 4 bases from J, leaving 18 bases between. Here the CDR3 reads CASSQAGKASCYGYTF. The CDR3 region has the DNA TGTGCCAGCAGCCAGGCAGGGAAAGCTTCTTGCTATGGCTACACCTTC.

This chain uses TRBV4-1 with TRBJ1-1; 7 bases are shared with TRBD1. This CDR3 has 16 residues. The junction had 12 bases not matched to a gene; V was cut back by 3 bases and J by 5 bases. Germline lookup yields CDR1 MGHRA and CDR2 YSYEKL. In DNA form, the CDR3 reads TGCGCCAGCAGCCATTTGACAGGGCCCGTGGGGACTGAAGCTTTCTTT. It encodes CASSHLTGPVGTEAFF.

The chain couples TRBV30 to TRBJ2-1; D not certain. Per germline, CDR1 GTSNPN and CDR2 SVGIG (reference sequence). This CDR3 region has 12 residues. Trimming stripped 6 bases from V and 0 bases from J, with 6 bases between. For the CDR3, the DNA is TGTGCCTGTTCTAGCTCCTACAATGAGCAGTTCTTC. It specifies CACSSSYNEQFF.

The chain joins TRBV7-2 to TRBJ2-1; 8 nucleotides agree with TRBD1. CDR3 length: 17 amino acids. The ends lost 2 bases at V and 4 bases at J; junction bases unmatched: 10. Per germline, CDR1 SGHTA and CDR2 FQGNSA. The CDR3 DNA follows: TGTGCCAGCAGCTTACCACAAGCAGGGGGCAGATACAATGAGCAGTTCTTC. Translating gives CASSLPQAGGRYNEQFF.

This clone was observed a handful of times. This chain joins TRBV25-1 and TRBJ2-1, with D tentatively TRBD2 (6 bases). Germline V CDR1 and CDR2: MGHDK, SYGVNS. V was clipped by 0 bases and J by 13 bases, with 7 bases between them. The CDR3 totals 11 residues. This chain's CDR3 is CASSEYGRQFF. CDR3 DNA: TGTGCCAGCAGTGAATACGGGAGACAGTTCTTC.

The V call is TRBV30, the J call TRBJ2-5; 11 bases align to TRBD2. The CDR3 is 15 amino acids. V lost 4 bases, J lost 4 bases, and 8 bases stayed unmatched. Germline loops: CDR1 GTSNPN, CDR2 SVGIG (reference sequence). CDR3 region: CAWTTLAGGPETQYF. CDR3 coding DNA: TGTGCCTGGACTACCCTAGCGGGAGGACCAGAGACCCAGTACTTC.

The gene calls are TRBV10-3 and TRBJ2-7; 9 nucleotides agree with TRBD2. CDR1 and CDR2 (germline): ENHRY, SYGVKD. The CDR3 is 17 residues long. V lost 6 bases to trimming and J lost 0 bases; unmatched junction nucleotides: 12. CDR3 amino acids: CAISPVLSGSSSYEQYF. CDR3 bases: TGTGCCATCAGCCCGGTTCTTAGCGGGAGTTCCTCCTACGAGCAGTACTTC.

The chain combines TRBV15 with TRBJ1-1; no clear D gene. The CDR3 length is 14 residues. Germline CDR1 is LNHNV and CDR2 is YYDKDF (reference sequence). Trimming removed 5 bases at V and 1 base at J, with 11 bases between. The DNA of the CDR3 is TGTGCCACCAGCCCCGGACTCCGGAACACTGAAGCTTTCTTT. Translated, it gives CATSPGLRNTEAFF. The whole variable domain, filled in from reference TRBV15 and TRBJ1-1, reads DAMVIQNPRYQVTQFGKPVTLSCSQTLNHNVMYWYQQKSSQAPKLLFHYYDKDFNNEADTPDNFQSRRPNTSFCFLDIRSPGLGDTAMYLCATSPGLRNTEAFFGQGTRLTVV.

CDR3: CASSWGGRWINEQFF. The CDR3 DNA is TGTGCCAGCAGTTGGGGCGGGAGATGGATAAATGAGCAGTTCTTC. The chain uses TRBV27 and TRBJ2-1, with TRBD2 identical over 7 bases. The V segment lost 4 bases and the J segment 7 bases; nucleotides outside the gene matches: 10. CDR1 and CDR2 (germline): MNHEY, SMNVEV (reference sequence). The CDR3 runs to 15 residues.

The V and J genes are TRBV27 and TRBJ2-2; D might be TRBD2 (5 bases). Germline V gives CDR1 MNHEY, CDR2 SMNVEV (reference sequence). Trimming took 1 base from V and 6 from J, leaving 18 bases between them. This CDR3 has 17 amino acids. Here the CDR3 reads CASSLYGIGVSAGELFF. As DNA, the CDR3 is TGTGCCAGCAGTTTATACGGAATCGGGGTATCGGCCGGGGAGCTGTTTTTT.

V gene TRBV6-4 combines with J gene TRBJ2-5, with 7 bases aligning to TRBD1. V gave up 7 bases and J gave up 3 bases; unmatched junction bases: 8. The CDR3 is 14 residues long. The V gene's germline CDR1 is MRHNA and CDR2 SNTAGT. The CDR3 sequence is CASNRQGGKETQYF. The CDR3 DNA reads TGTGCCAGCAACCGACAGGGCGGTAAAGAGACCCAGTACTTC.

The rearrangement uses TRBV27 and TRBJ2-7, with 13 nucleotides matching TRBD2. Trimming removed 3 bases from V and 0 bases from J; junction bases left unmatched: 11. The CDR3 spans 19 residues. CDR1 and CDR2 from the germline V gene are MNHEY and SMNVEV (reference sequence). In nucleotides, the CDR3 is TGTGCCAGCAGTTTTTCGGGACTAGCGGGATCATACGGCTCCTACGAGCAGTACTTC. The encoded protein is CASSFSGLAGSYGSYEQYF.

The gene calls are TRBV15 and TRBJ2-7; 13 nucleotides align to TRBD2. The germline V gene has CDR1 LNHNV and CDR2 YYDKDF (reference sequence). This CDR3 has 13 amino acids. Trimming removed 5 bases from V and 12 bases from J; junction bases left unmatched: 7. CDR3 coding DNA: TGTGCCACCAGCCCCTGGACTAGCGGGAGTATGTACTTC. As protein: CATSPWTSGSMYF.

The chain couples TRBV7-2 to TRBJ2-1, with a weak D call TRBD2 (6 bases). The CDR3 contains 14 residues. Trimming took off 5 bases at V and 4 bases at J, with 12 bases between the two ends. The germline CDR1 and CDR2 sequences are SGHTA and FQGNSA. Here the CDR3 DNA reads TGTGCCAGCAGCCCTGGGGGGAGGTACAATGAGCAGTTCTTC. Residues: CASSPGGRYNEQFF.

The V and J genes are TRBV19 and TRBJ2-2; 7 bases match TRBD2. CDR1 and CDR2 (germline): LNHDA, SQIVND (reference sequence). The CDR3 has 16 amino acids. After removal of 3 bases from V and 6 bases from J, the junction contained 10 bases not matched to a gene. Written as DNA, the CDR3 is TGTGCCAGTAGTATCTGGAGGGAGGGCCGATCCGGGGAGCTGTTTTTT. It translates to CASSIWREGRSGELFF.

This clone was observed a single time. The rearrangement uses TRBV14 and TRBJ2-1; TRBD2 agrees at 9 bases. The CDR3 has 20 residues. Germline V lookup: CDR1 SGHDN, CDR2 FVKESK. With V trimmed by 0 bases and J by 2 bases, 14 bases remained unmatched. The CDR3 loop reads CASSQDTPPYSGRTYNEQFF. The CDR3 DNA sequence: TGTGCCAGCAGCCAAGATACCCCCCCCTATAGCGGGAGAACCTACAATGAGCAGTTCTTC.

This clone is a singleton in its sample. The chain links TRBV28 to TRBJ2-7; 8 positions match TRBD1. J was trimmed by 5 bases and V by 4 bases; bases with no gene match: 13. Looked up from germline, CDR1 is MDHEN and CDR2 is SYDVKM. The CDR3 has 16 residues. The DNA for the CDR3 is TGTGCCAGCAGTTCCAACCTCGGACAGGGTTACCACGAGCAGTACTTC. Encoded protein: CASSSNLGQGYHEQYF.

This clone was counted once. The chain uses TRBV5-6 and TRBJ2-7; TRBD2 agrees at 7 bases. The CDR3 runs to 16 residues. The trim removed 0 bases at V and 0 bases at J, leaving 6 bases unmatched. The germline CDR1 and CDR2 sequences are SGHDT and YYEEEE. The CDR3 DNA is TGTGCCAGCAGCTTGGCCGTGGGAGGGACCTCCTACGAGCAGTACTTC. It encodes CASSLAVGGTSYEQYF.

The chain combines TRBV4-3 with TRBJ2-2, with 16 positions matching TRBD2. CDR3 length equals 16 residues. Germline lookup yields CDR1 LGHNA and CDR2 YSLEER. CDR3 DNA sequence: TGCGCGACCGGGACTAGCGGGAGGGCCGACACCGGGGAGCTGTTTTTT. Its translation: CATGTSGRADTGELFF.

This sequence joins TRBV6-5 and TRBJ2-1; D is possibly TRBD1 (6 bases). CDR1 is MNHEY and CDR2 is SVGAGI in the germline V gene. V was trimmed by 6 bases and J by 10 bases, leaving 22 bases between them. The CDR3 extends over 15 amino acids. The chain's CDR3 is CASSNETSGTGEQFF. The CDR3 DNA reads as TGTGCCAGCAGCAACGAAACGTCGGGCACAGGGGAGCAGTTCTTC.